This entry concerns a single TCR beta chain. This CDR3 has 13 residues. Germline V gene lookup returns CDR1 LNHDA and CDR2 SQIVND (reference sequence). Deletions cut 5 bases from V and 4 bases from J, with 11 bases between. Profiling relied on immunoSEQ multiplex PCR, and the TCRdb table lists in-frame clones only, not all of them. The sample includes around 2,000,000 clones, over 85% of them seen just once. The naive CD8 fraction comprised CD45RO-negative cells positively selected for CCR7 and excluded terminally differentiated effector memory CD45RA+ cells. These data are taken from a study of shared clonotypes between healthy human individuals. For the study at large: The study used three CD4 naive, three CD4 memory, two CD8 naive and one CD8 memory plate per donor.

The TCR sequence derives from a man between 18 and 35 years old in good health. The J gene is TRBJ1-1, the V gene TRBV19; D unresolved. The source material was naive CD8+ T cells sorted from blood. In DNA form, the CDR3 reads TGTGCCAGTAGTTCCGCGGGGTTCACTGAAGCTTTCTTT. Translation gives CASSSAGFTEAFF.